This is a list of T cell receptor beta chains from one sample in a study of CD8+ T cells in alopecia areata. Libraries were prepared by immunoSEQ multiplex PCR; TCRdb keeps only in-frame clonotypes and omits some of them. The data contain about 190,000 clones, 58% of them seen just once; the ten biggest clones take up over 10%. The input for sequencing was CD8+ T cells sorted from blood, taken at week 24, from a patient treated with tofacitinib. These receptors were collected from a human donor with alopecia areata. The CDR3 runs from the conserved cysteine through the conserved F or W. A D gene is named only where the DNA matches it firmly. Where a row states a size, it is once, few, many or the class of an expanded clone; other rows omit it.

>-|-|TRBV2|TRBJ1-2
CASSERKNYGYTF
TGTGCCAGCTCGGAGCGTAAGAACTATGGCTACACCTTC
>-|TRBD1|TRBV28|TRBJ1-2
CASTQDRSYGYTF
TGTGCCAGCACCCAGGACAGGAGCTATGGCTACACCTTC
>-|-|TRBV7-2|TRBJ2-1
CASSLVSGAGEQFF
TGTGCCAGCAGCTTAGTTTCGGGGGCTGGCGAGCAGTTCTTC
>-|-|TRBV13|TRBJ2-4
CASSFPGRGDIQYF
TGTGCCAGCAGCTTTCCGGGTAGGGGAGACATTCAGTACTTC
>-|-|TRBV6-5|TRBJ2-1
CASSYDQSSYNEQFF
TGTGCCAGCAGTTACGACCAAAGCTCCTACAATGAGCAGTTCTTC
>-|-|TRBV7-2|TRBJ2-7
CASSQGGQSYEQYF
TGTGCCAGCAGCCAGGGGGGACAATCCTACGAGCAGTACTTC
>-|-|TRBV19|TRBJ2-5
CASMGSRWETQYF
TGTGCCAGTATGGGATCAAGATGGGAGACCCAGTACTTC
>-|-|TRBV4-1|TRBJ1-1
CASSQAVNMNTEAFF
TGCGCCAGCAGCCAAGCCGTAAACATGAACACTGAAGCTTTCTTT
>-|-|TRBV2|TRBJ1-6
CASNRQTTTGTHSPLHF
TGTGCCAGCAACCGACAGACCACTACAGGGACACATTCACCCCTCCACTTT
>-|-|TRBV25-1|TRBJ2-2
CASLDTTNTGELFF
TGTGCCAGCTTAGACACCACGAACACCGGGGAGCTGTTTTTT
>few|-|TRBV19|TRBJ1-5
CASPGLNQPQHF
TGTGCCAGCCCTGGCCTTAATCAGCCCCAGCATTTT
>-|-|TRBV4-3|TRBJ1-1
CASSPLDLWNTEAFF
TGCGCCAGCAGCCCTCTAGACTTGTGGAACACTGAAGCTTTCTTT
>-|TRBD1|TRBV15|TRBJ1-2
CASGTDRVNGYTF
TGTGCCTCCGGTACGGACAGGGTTAATGGCTACACCTTC
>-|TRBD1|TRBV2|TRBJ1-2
CATTIGTERNYGYTF
TGTGCCACCACGATAGGGACAGAGCGTAACTATGGCTACACCTTC
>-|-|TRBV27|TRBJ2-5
CASNPAGSKETQYF
TGTGCCAGCAATCCGGCGGGATCCAAAGAGACCCAGTACTTC
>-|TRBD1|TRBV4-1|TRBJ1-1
CASSNGQGASNTEAFF
TGCGCCAGCAGCAACGGACAGGGGGCTTCGAACACTGAAGCTTTCTTT
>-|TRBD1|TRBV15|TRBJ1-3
CATSRGGQAFSGNTIYF
TGTGCCACCAGCAGAGGTGGACAGGCTTTCTCTGGAAACACCATATATTTT
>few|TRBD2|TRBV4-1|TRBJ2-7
CASSQDSSGGVQYEQYF
TGCGCCAGCAGCCAAGATTCCAGCGGGGGGGTGCAGTACGAGCAGTACTTC
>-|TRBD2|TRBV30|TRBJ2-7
CACLSAGELSYEQYF
TGTGCCTGCCTTTCGGCGGGGGAATTATCCTACGAGCAGTACTTC
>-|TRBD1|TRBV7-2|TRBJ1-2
CASSLITGAVGTF
TGTGCCAGCAGCTTAATTACAGGGGCAGTGGGGACCTTC
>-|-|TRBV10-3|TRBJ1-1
CAISESGDQRPAFF
TGTGCCATCAGTGAGTCGGGGGACCAGCGCCCAGCTTTCTTT
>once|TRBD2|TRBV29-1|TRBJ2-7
CSVEGLAESSYEQYF
TGCAGCGTTGAAGGACTAGCCGAAAGCTCCTACGAGCAGTACTTC
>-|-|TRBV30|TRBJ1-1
CACPKEGIEAFF
TGTGCCTGCCCCAAAGAGGGGATTGAAGCTTTCTTT
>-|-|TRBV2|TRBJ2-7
CATLTGVSYEQYF
TGTGCCACCCTGACAGGCGTATCCTACGAGCAGTACTTC
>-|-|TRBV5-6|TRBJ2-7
CASSLGQIYEQYF
TGTGCCAGCAGCTTGGGCCAGATCTACGAGCAGTACTTC
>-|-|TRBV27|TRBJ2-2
CASRSAGELFF
TGTGCCAGCAGAAGTGCCGGGGAGCTGTTTTTT
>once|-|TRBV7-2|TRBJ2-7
CASSLEVQTSYEQYF
TGTGCCAGCAGCTTAGAGGTGCAAACCTCCTACGAGCAGTACTTC
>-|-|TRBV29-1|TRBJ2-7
CSVVFPGFGEQYF
TGCAGCGTTGTATTTCCAGGGTTTGGCGAGCAGTACTTC
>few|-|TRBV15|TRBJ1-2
CATSGAGGGYTF
TGTGCCACCAGCGGTGCCGGGGGTGGCTACACCTTC
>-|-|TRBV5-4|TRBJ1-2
CASSLGAGTNYGYTF
TGTGCCAGCAGCTTGGGGGCCGGGACGAACTATGGCTACACCTTC
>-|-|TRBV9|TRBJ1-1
CASSVVMSAEAFF
TGTGCCAGCAGCGTAGTTATGTCGGCTGAAGCTTTCTTT
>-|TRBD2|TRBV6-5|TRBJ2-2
CASSIAGGRELFF
TGTGCCAGCAGTATAGCGGGGGGGCGGGAGCTGTTTTTT